This T cell receptor (beta chain) was recovered during a study of blood T cells in healthy people across ages. General study points: Strong correlation existed between TCR beta diversity and naive T cell percentage. Roughly linear declines in TCR beta diversity per million T cells occurred with age.

With regard to this clonotype: The antigen is undetermined.

A sample-barcoded 5' primer and a J-beta primer mix were used in a second PCR of about 6 to 12 cycles. TCRdb used MiXCR to reprocess the 5' RACE reads, holding one entry per CDR3 protein. The table includes 780,000 or so distinct CDR3 sequences, around 25% detected once. The CDR3 is 16 residues long. CDR1 DFQATT and CDR2 SNEGSKA come from the germline V gene (reference sequence). Deletions cut 0 bases from V and 4 bases from J, with 16 bases between. These data were likewise used in another study, on T cells of mothers and their children. That paper adds: Samples were provided by three healthy Caucasian mothers and their six children.

Sequencing was done on a sample of blood. This receptor was identified in a boy aged 5-17 years in good health. This rearrangement joins TRBV20-1 to TRBJ2-1; D is perhaps TRBD1 or TRBD2 (5 bases each). The CDR3 DNA reads TGCAGTGCTAGAGATTTTCGGGACCAAGCATACAATGAGCAGTTCTTC. This translates into CSARDFRDQAYNEQFF.